This TCR beta chain stems from a study of cytomegalovirus exposure and HLA in healthy donors. As for the study in general: The 90 to 150 validation repertoires matched the roughly 670 first-cohort repertoires in platform, a later analysis reported. Overall study results and limits: Among TCR sequences, most were rare, though some public TCRs appeared in many donors.

Assay used: immunoSEQ multiplex PCR; TCRdb lists only in-frame clones, some missing. The data contain about 160,000 clones, around 92% of them singletons. This clone was seen ten or more times. As yet, its antigen is unknown. Germline V CDR1 and CDR2: MGHDK, SYGVNS. V lost 4 bases, J lost 2 bases, and 14 bases stayed unmatched. CDR3 length: 18 amino acids. The genes are TRBV25-1 and TRBJ2-1; 7 nucleotides agree with TRBD2. The sequence was collected from a man in his late teens or twenties in good health and CMV-seropositive. The sequencing input was PBMCs. The CDR3 reads CASSASKVGEGPYNEQFF. CDR3 bases: TGTGCCAGCAGTGCTTCGAAGGTGGGGGAGGGGCCCTACAATGAGCAGTTCTTC.